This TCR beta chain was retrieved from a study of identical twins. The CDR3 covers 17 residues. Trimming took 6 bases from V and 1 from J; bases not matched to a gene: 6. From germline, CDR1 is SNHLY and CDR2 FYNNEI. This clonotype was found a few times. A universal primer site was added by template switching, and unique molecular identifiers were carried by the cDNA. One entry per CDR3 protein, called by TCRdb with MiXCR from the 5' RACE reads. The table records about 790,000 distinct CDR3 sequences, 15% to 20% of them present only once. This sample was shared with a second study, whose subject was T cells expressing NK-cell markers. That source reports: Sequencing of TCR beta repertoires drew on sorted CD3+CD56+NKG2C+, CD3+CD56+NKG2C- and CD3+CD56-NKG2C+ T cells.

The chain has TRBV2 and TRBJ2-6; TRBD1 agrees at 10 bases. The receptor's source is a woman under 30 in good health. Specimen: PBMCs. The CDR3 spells CASRRDRGTSGANVLTF. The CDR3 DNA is TGTGCCAGCAGGAGGGACAGGGGAACTTCTGGGGCCAACGTCCTGACTTTC.